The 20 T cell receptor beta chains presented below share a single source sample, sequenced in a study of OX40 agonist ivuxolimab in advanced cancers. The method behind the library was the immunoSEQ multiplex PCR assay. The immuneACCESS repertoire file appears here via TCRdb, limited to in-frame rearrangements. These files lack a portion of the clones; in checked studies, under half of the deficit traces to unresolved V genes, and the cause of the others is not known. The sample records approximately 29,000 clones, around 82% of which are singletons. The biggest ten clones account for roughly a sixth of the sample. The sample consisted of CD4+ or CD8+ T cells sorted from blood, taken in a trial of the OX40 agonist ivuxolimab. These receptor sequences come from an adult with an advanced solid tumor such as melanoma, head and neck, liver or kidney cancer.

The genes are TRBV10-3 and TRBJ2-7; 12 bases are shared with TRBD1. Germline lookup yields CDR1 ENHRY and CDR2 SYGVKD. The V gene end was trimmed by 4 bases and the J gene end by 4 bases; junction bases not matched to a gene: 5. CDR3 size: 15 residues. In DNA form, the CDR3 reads TGTGCCATCAGTGGGGGGACAGGGGGCCTATACGAGCAGTACTTC. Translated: CAISGGTGGLYEQYF.

CDR3 region: CASSLLGGNSPLHF. CDR3 bases: TGTGCCAGCAGTTTATTGGGCGGAAATTCACCCCTCCACTTT. The chain joins TRBV27 to TRBJ1-6; the D is unclear. CDR1 and CDR2 from the germline V gene are MNHEY and SMNVEV (reference sequence). The V gene lost 1 base and the J gene lost 7 bases, with 8 bases spanning the gap. CDR3 length equals 14 residues.

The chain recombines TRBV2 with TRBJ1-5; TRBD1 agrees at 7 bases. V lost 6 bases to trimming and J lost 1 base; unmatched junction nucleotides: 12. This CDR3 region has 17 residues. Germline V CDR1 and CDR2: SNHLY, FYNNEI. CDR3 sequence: CASSSINETGSNQPQHF. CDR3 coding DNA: TGTGCCAGCAGCTCGATTAACGAGACAGGGAGCAATCAGCCCCAGCATTTT.

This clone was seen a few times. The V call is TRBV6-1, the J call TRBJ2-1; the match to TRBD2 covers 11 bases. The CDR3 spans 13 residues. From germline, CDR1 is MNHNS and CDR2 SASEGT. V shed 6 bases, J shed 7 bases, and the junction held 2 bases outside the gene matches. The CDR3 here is CASRLAGDNEQFF. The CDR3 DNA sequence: TGTGCCAGCAGACTAGCGGGGGATAATGAGCAGTTCTTC.

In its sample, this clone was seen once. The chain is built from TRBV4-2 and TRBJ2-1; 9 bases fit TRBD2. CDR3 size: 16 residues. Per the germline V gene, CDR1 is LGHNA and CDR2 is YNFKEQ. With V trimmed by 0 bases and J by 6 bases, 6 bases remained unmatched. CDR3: CASSQDLAGGRNEQFF. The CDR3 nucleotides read TGTGCCAGCAGCCAAGATTTGGCGGGGGGGCGCAATGAGCAGTTCTTC.

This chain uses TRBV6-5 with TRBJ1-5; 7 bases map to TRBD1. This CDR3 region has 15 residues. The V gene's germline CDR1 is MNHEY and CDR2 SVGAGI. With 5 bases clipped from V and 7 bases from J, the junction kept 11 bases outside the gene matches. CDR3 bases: TGTGCCAGCAGTCTACAGGGGCCTAGAACCCAGCCCCAGCATTTT. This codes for CASSLQGPRTQPQHF.

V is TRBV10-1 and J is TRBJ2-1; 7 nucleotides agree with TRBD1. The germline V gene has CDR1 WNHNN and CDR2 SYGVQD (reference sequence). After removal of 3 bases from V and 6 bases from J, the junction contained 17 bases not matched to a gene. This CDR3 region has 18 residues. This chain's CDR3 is CASSDSYPTGPSGNEQFF. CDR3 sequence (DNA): TGCGCCAGCAGTGACAGCTACCCGACAGGGCCCTCGGGCAATGAGCAGTTCTTC.

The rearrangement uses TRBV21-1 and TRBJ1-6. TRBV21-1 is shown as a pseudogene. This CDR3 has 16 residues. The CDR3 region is CASTMRRAACNSPLHF. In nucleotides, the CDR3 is TGTGCCAGCACCATGAGGAGGGCGGCGTGTAATTCACCCCTCCACTTT.

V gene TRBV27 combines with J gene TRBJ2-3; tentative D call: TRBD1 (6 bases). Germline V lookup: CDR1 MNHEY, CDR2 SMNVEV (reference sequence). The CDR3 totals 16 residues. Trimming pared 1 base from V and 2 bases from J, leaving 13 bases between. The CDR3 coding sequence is TGTGCCAGCAGTTTATTGCCAGGGGCCGTCACAGATACGCAGTATTTT. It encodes CASSLLPGAVTDTQYF.

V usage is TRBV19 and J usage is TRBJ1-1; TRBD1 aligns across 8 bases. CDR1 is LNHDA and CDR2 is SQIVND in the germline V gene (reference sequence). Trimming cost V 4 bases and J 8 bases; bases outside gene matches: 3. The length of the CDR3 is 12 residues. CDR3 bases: TGTGCCAGTAGTACCCAGGGGGCCGAAGCTTTCTTT. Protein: CASSTQGAEAFF.

The CDR3 region is CASSFTQASFGGNTIYF. DNA of the CDR3: TGTGCCAGCAGCTTCACGCAGGCCTCTTTCGGTGGAAACACCATATATTTT. The chain joins TRBV11-2 to TRBJ1-3; unclear D gene. The V end was cut by 3 bases, the J end by 3 bases, with 18 bases between. This CDR3 has 17 residues. CDR1 SGHAT and CDR2 FQNNGV come from the germline V gene.

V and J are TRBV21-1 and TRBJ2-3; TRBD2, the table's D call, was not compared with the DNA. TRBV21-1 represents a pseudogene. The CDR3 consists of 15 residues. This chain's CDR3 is CASSKGLTFTDTQYF. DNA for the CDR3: TGTGCCAGCAGCAAAGGACTTACCTTCACAGATACGCAGTATTTT.

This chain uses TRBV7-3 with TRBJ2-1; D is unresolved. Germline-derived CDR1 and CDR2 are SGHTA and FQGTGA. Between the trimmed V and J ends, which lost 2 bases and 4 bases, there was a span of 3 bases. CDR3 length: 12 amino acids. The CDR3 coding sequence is TGTGCCAGCAGCTTAGGGTACAATGAGCAGTTCTTC. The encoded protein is CASSLGYNEQFF.

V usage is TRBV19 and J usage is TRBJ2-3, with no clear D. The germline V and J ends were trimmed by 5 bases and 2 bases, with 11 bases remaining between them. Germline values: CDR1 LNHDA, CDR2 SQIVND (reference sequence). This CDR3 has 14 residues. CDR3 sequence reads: CASSPAPVTDTQYF. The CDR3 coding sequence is TGTGCCAGTAGTCCTGCCCCAGTCACAGATACGCAGTATTTT.

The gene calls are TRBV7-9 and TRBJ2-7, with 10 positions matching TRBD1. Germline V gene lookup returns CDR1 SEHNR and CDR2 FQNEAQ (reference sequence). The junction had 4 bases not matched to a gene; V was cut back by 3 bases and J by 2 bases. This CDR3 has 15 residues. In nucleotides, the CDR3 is TGTGCCAGCAGCTTGACAGGGGGCGCGACCTACGAGCAGTACTTC. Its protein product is CASSLTGGATYEQYF.

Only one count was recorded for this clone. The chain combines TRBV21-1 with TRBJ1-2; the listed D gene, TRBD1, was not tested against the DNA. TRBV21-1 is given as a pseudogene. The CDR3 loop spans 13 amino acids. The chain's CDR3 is CASTLQGGYGYTF. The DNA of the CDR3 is TGTGCCAGCACCCTCCAGGGGGGCTATGGCTACACCTTC.

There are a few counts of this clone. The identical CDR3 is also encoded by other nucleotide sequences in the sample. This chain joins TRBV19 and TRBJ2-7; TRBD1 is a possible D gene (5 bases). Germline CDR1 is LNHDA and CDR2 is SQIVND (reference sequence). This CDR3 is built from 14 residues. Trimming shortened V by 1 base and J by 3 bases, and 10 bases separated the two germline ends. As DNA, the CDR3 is TGTGCCAGTAGTATAGGACAGATACACTACGAGCAGTACTTC. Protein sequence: CASSIGQIHYEQYF.

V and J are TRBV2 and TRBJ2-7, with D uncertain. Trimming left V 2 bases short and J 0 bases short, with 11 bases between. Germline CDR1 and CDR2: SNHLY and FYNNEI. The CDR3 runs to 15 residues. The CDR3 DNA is TGTGCCAGCAGTGAACTGTCAGCGTTCTCCTACGAGCAGTACTTC. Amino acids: CASSELSAFSYEQYF.

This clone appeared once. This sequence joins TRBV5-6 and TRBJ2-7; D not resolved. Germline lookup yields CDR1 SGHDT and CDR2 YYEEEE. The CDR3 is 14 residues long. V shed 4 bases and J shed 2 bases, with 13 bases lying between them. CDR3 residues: CASSPPDDTYEQYF. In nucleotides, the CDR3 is TGTGCCAGCAGCCCCCCGGACGATACCTACGAGCAGTACTTC.

CDR3 protein: CASSGQGASYEQYF. CDR3 in DNA: TGTGCCAGCAGCGGACAGGGGGCATCCTACGAGCAGTACTTC. The V gene is TRBV9, the J gene TRBJ2-7; TRBD1 agrees at 10 bases. The CDR3 contains 14 residues. CDR1 and CDR2 (germline): SGDLS, YYNGEE. Unmatched junction bases numbered 1, after V lost 3 bases and J lost 1 base.